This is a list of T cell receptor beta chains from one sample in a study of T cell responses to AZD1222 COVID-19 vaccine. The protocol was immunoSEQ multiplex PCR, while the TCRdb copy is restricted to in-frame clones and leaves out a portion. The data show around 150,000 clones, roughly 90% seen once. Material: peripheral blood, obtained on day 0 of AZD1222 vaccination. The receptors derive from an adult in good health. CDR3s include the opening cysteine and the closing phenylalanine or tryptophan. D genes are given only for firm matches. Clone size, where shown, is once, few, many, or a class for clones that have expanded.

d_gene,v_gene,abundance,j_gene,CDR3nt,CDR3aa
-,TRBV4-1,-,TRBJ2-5,TGCGCCAGCAGCCAGGGTCGCACCCAAGAGACCCAGTACTTC,CASSQGRTQETQYF
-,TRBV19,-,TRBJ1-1,TGTGCCAGTAGTATAGAGGCAGGGGCGAGGACTGAAGCTTTCTTT,CASSIEAGARTEAFF
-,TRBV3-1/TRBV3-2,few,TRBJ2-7,TGTGCCAGCAGCCATTCCGGGACCTACGAGCAGTACTTC,CASSHSGTYEQYF
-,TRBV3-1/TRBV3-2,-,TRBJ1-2,TGTGCCAGCAGCCAAATCCCCAGGCTCTATGGCTACACCTTC,CASSQIPRLYGYTF
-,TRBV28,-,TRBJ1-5,TGTGCCACCAGGGACCTAAATCAGCCCCAGCATTTT,CATRDLNQPQHF
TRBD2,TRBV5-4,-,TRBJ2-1,TGTGCCAGCAGCCGCCTAGCGGGGCAAGACTCCTACAATGAGCAGTTCTTC,CASSRLAGQDSYNEQFF
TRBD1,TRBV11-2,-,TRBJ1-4,TGTGCCAGCAGCCGTGGACAGGGGAATGAAAAACTGTTTTTT,CASSRGQGNEKLFF
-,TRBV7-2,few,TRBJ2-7,TGTGCCAGCAGCTTGCAGGAGCTATACGAGCAGTACTTC,CASSLQELYEQYF
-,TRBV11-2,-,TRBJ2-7,TGTGCCAGCAGCTTGGTCCCCGAGCAGTACTTC,CASSLVPEQYF
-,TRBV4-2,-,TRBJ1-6,TGTGCCAGCAGCCAAAACAGGGTGGATAATTCACCCCTCCACTTT,CASSQNRVDNSPLHF
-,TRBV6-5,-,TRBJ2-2,TGTGCCAGCAGTTTCCGCGGGGGCCTCTACGCCGGGGAGCTGTTTTTT,CASSFRGGLYAGELFF
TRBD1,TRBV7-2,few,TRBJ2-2,TGTGCCACCGAGAAGGACAGGGCGGGCACCGGGGAGCTGTTTTTT,CATEKDRAGTGELFF
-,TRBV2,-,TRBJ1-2,TGTGCCAGCAACGGAGGCTACACCTTC,CASNGGYTF
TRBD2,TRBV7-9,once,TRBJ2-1,TGTGCCAGCAGGCCGACTAGCGGGAACCACAATGAGCAGTTCTTC,CASRPTSGNHNEQFF
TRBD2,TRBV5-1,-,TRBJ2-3,TGCGCCAGCAGCCTAGCGGGGGATCTCACAGATACGCAGTATTTT,CASSLAGDLTDTQYF
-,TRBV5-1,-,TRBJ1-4,TGCGCCAGCAGCTTGGGAGCGGGGCAGGGGTTTAATGAAAAACTGTTTTTT,CASSLGAGQGFNEKLFF
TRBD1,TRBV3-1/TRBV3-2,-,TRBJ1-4,TGTGCCAGCAGCCCCATATCAGGGCAGGGGGTTGAAAAACTGTTTTTT,CASSPISGQGVEKLFF
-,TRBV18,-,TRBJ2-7,TGTGCCAGCTCACCCGTTTTGGGGGAGTACGAGCAGTACTTC,CASSPVLGEYEQYF
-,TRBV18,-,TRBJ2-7,TGTGCCAGCTCACCATCCCACGAGCAGTACTTC,CASSPSHEQYF
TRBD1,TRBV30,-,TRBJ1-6,TGTGCCTGGAACCGGGACAGGGTCTCCTATAATTCACCCCTCCACTTT,CAWNRDRVSYNSPLHF
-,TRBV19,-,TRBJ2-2,TGTGCCAGTAGTATCCGGGGGCCAAACACCGGGGAGCTGTTTTTT,CASSIRGPNTGELFF
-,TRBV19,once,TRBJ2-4,TGTGCCAGTAGTGACGACAGCCAAAACATTCAGTACTTC,CASSDDSQNIQYF
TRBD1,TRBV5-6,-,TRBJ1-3,TGTGCCAGCAGCCCCGGACAGGGAACCATATATTTT,CASSPGQGTIYF
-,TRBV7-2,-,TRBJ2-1,TGTGCCAGCAGCTTAGGACAGAACAATGAGCAGTTCTTC,CASSLGQNNEQFF
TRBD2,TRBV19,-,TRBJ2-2,TGTGCCAGTAGGAGTAGCGGGAGTACTACCGGGGAGCTGTTTTTT,CASRSSGSTTGELFF
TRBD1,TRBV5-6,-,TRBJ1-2,TGTGCCAGCAGCTTCGGACAGGGAGGGAACTATGGCTACACCTTC,CASSFGQGGNYGYTF
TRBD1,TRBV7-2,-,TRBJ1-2,TGTGCCAGCAGCTGGACAGGGGAAAGGGGTGGCTACACCTTC,CASSWTGERGGYTF
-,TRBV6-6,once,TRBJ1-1,TGTGCCAGCAGTTACGAAGGGACTGAAGCTTTCTTT,CASSYEGTEAFF
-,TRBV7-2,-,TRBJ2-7,TGTGCCAGCAGCTTTGCCTACGAGCAGTACTTC,CASSFAYEQYF
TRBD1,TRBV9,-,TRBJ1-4,TGTGCCAGTACCGACAGGGCTTCTAATGAAAAACTGTTTTTT,CASTDRASNEKLFF
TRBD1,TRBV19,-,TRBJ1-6,TGTGCCAGTAGCCAAAAGGACAGGCAACTAACTTCTAATTCACCCCTCCACTTT,CASSQKDRQLTSNSPLHF
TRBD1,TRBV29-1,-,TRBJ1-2,TGCAGCGTAGGAATCGACAGGGGGCCTGGCTACACCTTC,CSVGIDRGPGYTF
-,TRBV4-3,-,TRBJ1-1,TGCGCCAGCAGCCAAGATAGGGCGAGCACTGAAGCTTTCTTT,CASSQDRASTEAFF
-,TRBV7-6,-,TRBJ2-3,TGTGCCAGCAGCTTTGGGACGGGAGGCACAGATACGCAGTATTTT,CASSFGTGGTDTQYF
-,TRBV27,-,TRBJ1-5,TGTGCCAGCAGTTTGGGGACCTACGGCAATCAGCCCCAGCATTTT,CASSLGTYGNQPQHF
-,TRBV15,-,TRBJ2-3,TGTGCCACCAGCAGAGGACTGGGCACTTATACGCAGTATTTT,CATSRGLGTYTQYF
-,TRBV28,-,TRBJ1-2,TGTGCCAGCAGTTCCAACAGGGTTCTAGGAGGCTACACCTTC,CASSSNRVLGGYTF
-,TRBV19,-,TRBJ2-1,TGTGCCAGTAGTATAGTGACTCCCTCCTACAATGAGCAGTTCTTC,CASSIVTPSYNEQFF
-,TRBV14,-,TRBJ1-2,TGTGCCAGCAGCCAAGATCCAAGGGTCAACTATGGCTACACCTTC,CASSQDPRVNYGYTF
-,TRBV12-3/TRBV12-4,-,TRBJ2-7,TGTGCCGAGGGGGGCTTCGCCGTGTGGGAGCAGTACTTC,CAEGGFAVWEQYF
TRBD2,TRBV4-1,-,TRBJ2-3,TGCGCCAGCAGCCCCAGCGGGAGGACAGATACGCAGTATTTT,CASSPSGRTDTQYF
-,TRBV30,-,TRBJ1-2,TGTGCCTGGTCTGGCCCGGTGGGTAACTATGGCTACACCTTC,CAWSGPVGNYGYTF
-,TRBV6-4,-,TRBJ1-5,TGTGCCAGCAGTGAGTGGGGAAACAATCAGCCCCAGCATTTT,CASSEWGNNQPQHF
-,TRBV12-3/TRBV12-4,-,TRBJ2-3,TGTGCCAGCAGTTTCACGACAGATACGCAGTATTTT,CASSFTTDTQYF
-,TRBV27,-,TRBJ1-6,TGTGCCAGCAGTTTATCAGGGGATGCCGGCAATTCACCCCTCCACTTT,CASSLSGDAGNSPLHF
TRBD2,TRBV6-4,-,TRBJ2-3,TGTGCCAGCAGTCCCAGCGGGGGGGATAACACAGATACGCAGTATTTT,CASSPSGGDNTDTQYF
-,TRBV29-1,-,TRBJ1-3,TGCAGCGTAATGGCGGGGTACGGAAACACCATATATTTT,CSVMAGYGNTIYF